The clone carrying this TCR beta chain is a singleton in its sample. Its antigen is undetermined. Random hexamers served to reverse transcribe roughly 0.5 to 1 ug RNA. immunoSEQ multiplex PCR amplified TCR beta CDR3 across 54 Vbeta, 13 Jbeta. TCRdb re-called the immunoSEQ multiplex PCR reads through MiXCR, storing one row per CDR3 protein. In the table there are 150,000 to 200,000 distinct CDR3 sequences, around 94% of which are singletons. CD8+ and CD4+ T cells from blood underwent TCR beta sequencing, which was carried out in a high-throughput format. The multiple sclerosis control group consisted of treatment-naive patients whose relapsing-remitting disease, which was either stable or active, fulfilled revised McDonald criteria. This sample was taken from a study of CD8 T cells in Susac syndrome. Notes on the study in general: It was acknowledged by the study that relatively few individuals were included in its TCR sequencing and HLA analysis.

This CDR3 has 13 residues. The V gene lost 1 base and the J gene lost 15 bases, with 16 bases spanning the gap. Germline V CDR1 and CDR2: SNHLY, FYNNEI. Sequenced input: CD4+ T cells from PBMCs. This sequence joins TRBV2 and TRBJ2-1, with unresolved D. The sequence came from a human donor with multiple sclerosis. Here the CDR3 reads CASSEDPLTRMFF. The CDR3, as DNA: TGTGCCAGCAGTGAAGACCCATTGACACGCATGTTCTTC.